The entry below describes one T cell receptor beta chain. This study enrolled people aged about 18 to 100 from about two dozen US geographic areas. Cohorts were determined from participant-reported clinical history. This record belongs to a study of blood T cell repertoires in COVID-19. Study details: Sample material is recorded as cDNA or gDNA derived from T cells, B-cell-depleted T cells, or PBMCs.

Original handling: Researchers report that nucleated cell counts were estimated from reference gene primer amplification. Produced via immunoSEQ multiplex PCR; TCRdb's table is partial and in-frame only. That table is the source of V, J and clone size, and D and trimming were worked out from the DNA. This sample has some 500,000 clones, with roughly 88% found just once. Deletions cut 3 bases from V and 0 bases from J, with 7 bases between. The CDR3 is made up of 14 amino acids. Germline CDR1 and CDR2: SEHNR and FQNEAQ (reference sequence). The specimen sequenced was PBMCs or T cells enriched from blood (not recorded which). V gene TRBV7-9 combines with J gene TRBJ2-3, with D perhaps matching TRBD2 (5 bases). This TCR derives from a woman aged 40 to 49 who had recovered from COVID-19. The CDR3 sequence is CASSFEGSTDTQYF. Written as DNA, the CDR3 is TGTGCCAGCAGCTTCGAGGGTAGCACAGATACGCAGTATTTT.